This T cell receptor beta chain was sequenced during a study of resident and recirculating memory T cells in vitiligo. The overall study: Samples were epidermis from two lesional and two nonlesional sites, plus PBMCs.

The CDR3 totals 16 residues. Trimming took 5 bases from V and 2 from J; bases not matched to a gene: 2. Looked up from germline, CDR1 is SGHTA and CDR2 is FQGNSA. Sequencing was performed with immunoSEQ multiplex PCR; in TCRdb, only in-frame clones are kept and a portion is missing. The table includes 39,000 or so clones, 80% to 95% detected once. This chain connects TRBV7-2 to TRBJ2-1; 14 bases are a match to TRBD2. The receptor's source is a male donor with vitiligo. The sequencing input was blood. CDR3 DNA: TGTGCCAGCAGCCGGGGACTAGCGGGGGCCTACAATGAGCAGTTCTTC. Amino acid sequence: CASSRGLAGAYNEQFF.